The 13 T cell receptor beta chains presented below share a single source sample, sequenced in a study of CD8+CD57+ T cells in acquired aplastic anemia (dated by TCRdb to the late 2010s). Sequencing instrument: Illumina HiSeq 2000. Profiling of TCR beta VDJ combinations and CDR3 sequences used genomic DNA as the template. TCRdb's own reprocessing of the public reads used fastp at Q25 and MiXCR and kept productive beta chains. When rows share a CDR3 protein, they turn into one entry using the most common DNA and genes. This sample lists about 420,000 distinct CDR3 sequences; 55% to 75% were detected once. The ten largest clones add up to less than 4% of the sample. Input material: sorted CD4+, CD8+, or CD8+CD57+ T cells (not recorded which) from PBMCs. Receptors were obtained from a human donor in good health, serving as a control.

The chain employs TRBV7-8 and TRBJ2-1; the match to TRBD1 covers 11 bases. The CDR3 spans 16 residues. Losses at the gene ends were 6 bases for V and 4 bases for J; bases not matched to a gene: 8. CDR1 and CDR2 from the germline V gene are SGHVS and FQNEAQ. CDR3 sequence reads: CASRSTGTGGYNEQFF. The CDR3 DNA sequence: TGTGCCAGCAGATCGACCGGGACAGGGGGGTACAATGAGCAGTTCTTC.

This clonotype was recorded a few times. The chain employs TRBV19 and TRBJ1-5; 7 positions match TRBD1. Germline V CDR1 and CDR2: LNHDA, SQIVND (reference sequence). The CDR3 length is 13 residues. V lost 5 bases and J lost 14; bases outside the gene matches: 12. The CDR3 coding sequence is TGTGCCAGTAGTGCTACCGGGACAGCCTACGAGCATTTT. Its translation: CASSATGTAYEHF.

For this clonotype: This may arise from a read error, as a much more abundant clone is one base away. V gene TRBV20-1 combines with J gene TRBJ1-1; the D gene is possibly TRBD1 (5 bases). The germline V gene encodes CDR1 DFQATT and CDR2 SNEGSKA (reference sequence). V lost 7 bases to trimming and J lost 3 bases, with 21 bases between them. The CDR3 covers 15 residues. DNA for the CDR3: TGCAGTGTTTGGCGGGGCCAGACTTTGGACACTGAAGCTTTCTTT. Translating it yields CSVWRGQTLDTEAFF.

This clonotype has just a few counts. J is TRBJ1-6 and V is TRBV6-2 or TRBV6-3; no firm D call. V lost 2 bases, J lost 7 bases, and 9 bases lay in between. The CDR3 has 14 amino acids. Germline V gives CDR1 MNHEY, CDR2 SVGEGT. CDR3 DNA sequence: TGTGCCAGCAGTTACAGCGTTGCGAATTCACCCCTCCACTTT. It translates to CASSYSVANSPLHF.

The V and J genes are TRBV11-2 and TRBJ2-7; possible D gene TRBD2, 5 bases. V was clipped by 6 bases and J by 5 bases, with 14 bases between them. Germline V lookup: CDR1 SGHAT, CDR2 FQNNGV. The CDR3 covers 13 residues. Written as DNA, the CDR3 is TGTGCCAGCAGTTACGGGCGGGCAGACGAGCAGTACTTC. As protein: CASSYGRADEQYF.

With respect to this clonotype: The germline gene is not matched at one end of the junction; a read error may be the cause. This chain joins TRBV20-1 and TRBJ1-1; no clear D gene. The CDR3 runs 11 residues. Looked up from germline, CDR1 is DFQATT and CDR2 is SNEGSKA (reference sequence). Here the CDR3 reads CSAVRDSDELF. The CDR3 nucleotides are TGCAGTGCTGTTCGGGATAGTGATGAGCTCTTT.

Concerning this clonotype: Because it lacks the conserved phenylalanine or tryptophan at the end, this CDR3 is likely a read error. The limits of the CDR3 on the DNA are not certain, so only TCRdb's listed CDR3 is given. The chain combines TRBV9 with TRBJ2-1; whether TRBD1, the table's D call, matches the DNA was not checked. The CDR3 sequence runs 13 residues, both termini included. Per the germline V gene, CDR1 is SGDLS and CDR2 is YYNGEE. CDR3 loop: CASRLTGTPDNFL.

This clonotype was found once. Sequence at one end of the junction differs from germline and may be a read error. This rearrangement joins TRBV11-3 to TRBJ2-7; tentative D call: TRBD2 (5 bases). The CDR3 covers 13 residues. CDR1 is SGHNT and CDR2 is YENEEA in the germline V gene. The CDR3: CASKFGSTGELYF. In nucleotides, the CDR3 is TGTGCCAGCAAGTTCGGTTCCACCGGGGAGCTGTACTTC.

Note on this clonotype: As the CDR3 is not closed by the conserved phenylalanine or tryptophan, this likely results from a read error. It is unclear where the CDR3 begins or ends on the DNA, so no DNA is shown, and the CDR3 is as TCRdb lists it. V is TRBV2 and J is TRBJ2-6; the table's D call of TRBD1 was not tested on the DNA. The CDR3 length is 13 residues, termini included. The germline V gene encodes CDR1 SNHLY and CDR2 FYNNEI. The CDR3 is CASGAHVTGVPTY.

The V call is TRBV7-9, the J call TRBJ2-7; 9 bases align to TRBD1. This CDR3 region has 15 residues. Germline V gene data show CDR1 as SEHNR and CDR2 as FQNEAQ (reference sequence). Trimming at V came to 4 bases and at J to 12 bases, leaving 16 bases not matched to a gene. CDR3 sequence: CASSSAGTGQSETYF. The CDR3 nucleotides are TGTGCCAGCAGCTCCGCCGGGACAGGGCAATCAGAGACGTACTTC.

The chain joins TRBV7-9 to TRBJ2-2, with 8 bases fitting TRBD2. V was pared by 4 bases and J by 4 bases, with 2 bases of the junction left unmatched. Per germline, CDR1 SEHNR and CDR2 FQNEAQ (reference sequence). This CDR3 has 14 amino acids. CDR3 sequence (DNA): TGTGCCAGCAGCTATAGCGGGACCACCGGGGAGCTGTTTTTT. It specifies CASSYSGTTGELFF.

As for this clonotype: It is likely a read error, because the conserved phenylalanine at the end of the CDR3 is missing. The limits of the CDR3 on the DNA are not certain, so only TCRdb's listed CDR3 is given. The chain has TRBV7-9 and TRBJ2-3; TRBD1 is the table's D call and was not checked against the DNA. The CDR3 is made up of 12 amino acids, end residues included. Looked up from germline, CDR1 is SEHNR and CDR2 is FQNEAQ (reference sequence). CDR3 in amino acids: CASSLPQADKEQ.

About this clonotype itself: The CDR3 does not close with the conserved phenylalanine or tryptophan, likely indicating a read error. The DNA is left out, because the CDR3 cannot be placed on it with certainty; the CDR3 is given as TCRdb lists it. The chain combines TRBV7-3 with TRBJ1-5; the table assigns TRBD1, which was not confirmed against the DNA. A total of 13 residues make up the CDR3, ends included. Germline-derived CDR1 and CDR2 are SGHTA and FQGTGA. CDR3 sequence: CASSSTDRASGGY.